This T cell receptor (beta chain) was retrieved from a study of OX40 agonist ivuxolimab in advanced cancers. The V end lost 8 bases, the J end lost 7 bases, and 18 bases lay between the germline ends. This CDR3 comprises 14 residues. The germline CDR1 and CDR2 sequences are LNHDA and SQIVND (reference sequence). Here immunoSEQ multiplex PCR was the method, and the copy in TCRdb shows in-frame clones only, minus some. The data contain 60,000 or so clones, around 85% of them singletons. This sequence joins TRBV19 and TRBJ2-1; D is perhaps TRBD1 or TRBD2 (6 bases each). Sequences were derived from CD4+ or CD8+ T cells sorted from blood, sampled in a trial of the OX40 agonist ivuxolimab. This TCR derives from an adult with an advanced solid tumor such as melanoma, head and neck, liver or kidney cancer. The CDR3 loop reads CASSSRGERNEQFF. The CDR3 DNA sequence: TGTGCCAGTTCTAGTAGGGGGGAGCGGAATGAGCAGTTCTTC.